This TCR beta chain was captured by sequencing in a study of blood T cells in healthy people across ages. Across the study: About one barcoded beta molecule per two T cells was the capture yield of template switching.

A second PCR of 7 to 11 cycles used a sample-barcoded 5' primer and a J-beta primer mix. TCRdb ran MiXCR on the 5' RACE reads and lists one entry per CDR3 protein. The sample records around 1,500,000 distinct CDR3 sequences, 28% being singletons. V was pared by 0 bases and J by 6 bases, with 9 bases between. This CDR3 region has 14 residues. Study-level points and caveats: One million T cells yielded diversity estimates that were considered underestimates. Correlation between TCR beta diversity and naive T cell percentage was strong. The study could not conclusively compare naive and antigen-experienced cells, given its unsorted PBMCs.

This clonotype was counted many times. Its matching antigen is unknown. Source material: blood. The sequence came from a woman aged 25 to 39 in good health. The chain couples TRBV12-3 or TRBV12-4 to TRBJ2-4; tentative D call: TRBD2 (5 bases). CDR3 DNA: TGTGCCAGCAGTTTAGCCCGCGGGTCAAACATTCAGTACTTC. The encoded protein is CASSLARGSNIQYF.